This T cell receptor beta chain was sequenced for a study of T cells in Graves' hyperthyroidism and ophthalmopathy. The PBMCs were sourced from fresh peripheral blood (around 9.9 ml). This clonotype appeared a few times. TCR beta CDR3 regions were amplified from RNA. HTBI primers were employed in a first-round RT-PCR of the TCR CDR3. TCRdb ran MiXCR on the multiplex PCR reads and lists one entry per CDR3 protein. The table has around 380,000 distinct CDR3 sequences, 13% seen once. Germline V gene sequence: CDR1 MGHRA, CDR2 YSYEKL. The CDR3 consists of 15 residues. V was trimmed by 6 bases and J by 5 bases, leaving 19 bases between them.

The receptor was isolated from a man younger than 40 with Graves' hyperthyroidism that later progressed to Graves' ophthalmopathy. What was sequenced was blood. V usage is TRBV4-1 and J usage is TRBJ2-5; weak D call: TRBD1 (6 bases). CDR3 sequence (DNA): TGCGCCAGCAGTAACACCCTACAGGGTGAGGAGACCCAGTACTTC. It is translated as CASSNTLQGEETQYF.